Detailed here is one TCR beta chain. The unsorted PBMC replicate PCRs were performed with about 290 ng DNA, around 32,000 T cell genomes. Unsorted PBMC DNA went through sequencing on ten immunoSEQ deep assay plates. Original analysis: In the immunoSEQ data, sequences were junction-only and lacked quality scores, so filtering differed. The protocol was immunoSEQ multiplex PCR, while the TCRdb copy is restricted to in-frame clones and leaves out a portion. V, J and clone size derive from that table, while D and trimming were established from the DNA sequence. The sample shows about 520,000 clones, around 85% of them seen only once. This record belongs to a study of shared clonotypes between healthy human individuals. Healthy adults negative for HIV, lacking recent acute infections or vaccinations, served as donors. V was trimmed by 0 bases and J by 6 bases, leaving 3 bases between them. The CDR3 sequence is 12 residues long. Germline CDR1 SGDLS, CDR2 YYNGEE.

The V gene is TRBV9, the J gene TRBJ2-2; D unresolved. The sequenced material came from PBMCs. This sequence originates from a woman aged 40 to 49 in good health. Some clones in this sample may be carry-over from other donors' samples. The CDR3 sequence is CASSVVSGELFF. DNA of the CDR3: TGTGCCAGCAGCGTAGTTTCCGGGGAGCTGTTTTTT.